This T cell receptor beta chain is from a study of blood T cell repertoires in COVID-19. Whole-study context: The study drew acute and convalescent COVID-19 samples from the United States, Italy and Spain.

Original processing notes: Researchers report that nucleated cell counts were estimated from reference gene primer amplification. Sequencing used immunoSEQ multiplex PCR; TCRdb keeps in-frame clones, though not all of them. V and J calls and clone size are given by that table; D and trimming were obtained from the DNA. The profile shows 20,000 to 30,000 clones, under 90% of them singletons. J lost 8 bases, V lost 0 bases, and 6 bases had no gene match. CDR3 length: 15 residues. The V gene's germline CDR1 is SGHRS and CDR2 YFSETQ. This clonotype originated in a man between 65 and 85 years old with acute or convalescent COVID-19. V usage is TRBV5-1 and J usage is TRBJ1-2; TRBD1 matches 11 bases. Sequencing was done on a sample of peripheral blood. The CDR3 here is CASSLDGQGAQGYTF. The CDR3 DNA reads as TGCGCCAGCAGCTTGGACGGACAGGGGGCGCAAGGCTACACCTTC.